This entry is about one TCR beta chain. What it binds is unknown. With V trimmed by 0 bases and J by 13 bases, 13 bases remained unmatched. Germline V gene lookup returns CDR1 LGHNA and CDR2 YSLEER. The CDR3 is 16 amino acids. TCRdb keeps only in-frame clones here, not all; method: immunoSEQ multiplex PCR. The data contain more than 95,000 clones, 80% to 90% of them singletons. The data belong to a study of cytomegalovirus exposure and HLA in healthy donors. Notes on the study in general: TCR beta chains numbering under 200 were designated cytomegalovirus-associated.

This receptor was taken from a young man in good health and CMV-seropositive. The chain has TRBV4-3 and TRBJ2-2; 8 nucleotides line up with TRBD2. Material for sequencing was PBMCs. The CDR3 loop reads CASSQDPGGASWGLFF. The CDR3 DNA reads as TGCGCCAGCAGCCAAGACCCCGGGGGGGCCTCTTGGGGGCTGTTTTTT.